This T cell receptor beta chain was captured in a study of shared clonotypes between healthy human individuals. There are 12 residues in the CDR3. V lost 10 bases and J lost 1, with 10 bases in between. The V gene's germline CDR1 is MNHEY and CDR2 SVGAGI. This table comes from immunoSEQ multiplex PCR, and its TCRdb copy is limited to in-frame clones, with some not included. The data show over 850,000 clones, around 78% seen once. The chain is built from TRBV6-5 and TRBJ2-5; tentatively, D is TRBD2 (6 bases). The sequenced sample consisted of memory CD4+ T cells from PBMCs. Subset given: CD45RA-negative fraction. The TCR originated in a man aged 18 to 35 in good health. Some clones in this sample may be carry-over from other donors' samples. CDR3 sequence (DNA): TGTGCCACCGGACTACTCCAAGAGACCCAGTACTTC. Amino acid sequence: CATGLLQETQYF.